This T cell receptor (beta chain) was sequenced during a study of CD8 T cells in ankylosing spondylitis. J was trimmed by 2 bases and V by 3 bases; bases with no gene match: 6. The V gene's germline CDR1 is DFQATT and CDR2 SNEGSKA (reference sequence). This CDR3 comprises 15 residues. This clonotype was found many times. TCRdb itself ran the 5' RACE reads through MiXCR, one entry per CDR3 protein. The sample lists 220,000 or so distinct CDR3 sequences; 10% were seen once. The clonotype originates from a male donor with ankylosing spondylitis or in good health (not recorded which). The V and J genes are TRBV20-1 and TRBJ2-2, with 7 bases identical to TRBD1. Sequencing input: blood, either unsorted or a sorted T cell fraction (not recorded which). The CDR3 sequence: CSARGQGENTGELFF. The DNA for the CDR3 is TGCAGTGCTAGGGGCCAGGGGGAAAACACCGGGGAGCTGTTTTTT.